This TCR beta chain was found in a study of patients and donors after allogeneic stem cell transplantation. One entry per CDR3 protein, called by TCRdb with MiXCR from the RT-PCR reads. This table holds about 90,000 distinct CDR3 sequences, about 44% found once. The V gene end was trimmed by 6 bases and the J gene end by 3 bases; junction bases not matched to a gene: 8. This CDR3 has 14 residues. Germline V lookup: CDR1 DFQATT, CDR2 SNEGSKA (reference sequence). This clonotype occurred a few times. This sequence originates from a human donor who was either an allogeneic HSCT recipient or a stem cell or donor lymphocyte infusion donor (not recorded which). It is not recorded whose cells these are; they may come from a transplant donor. Specimen: blood, either unsorted or a sorted T cell fraction (not recorded which). The chain employs TRBV20-1 and TRBJ1-2, with 9 bases aligning to TRBD1. CDR3 amino acids: CSAARDREHYGYTF. DNA of the CDR3: TGCAGTGCGGCCCGGGACAGGGAGCACTATGGCTACACCTTC.